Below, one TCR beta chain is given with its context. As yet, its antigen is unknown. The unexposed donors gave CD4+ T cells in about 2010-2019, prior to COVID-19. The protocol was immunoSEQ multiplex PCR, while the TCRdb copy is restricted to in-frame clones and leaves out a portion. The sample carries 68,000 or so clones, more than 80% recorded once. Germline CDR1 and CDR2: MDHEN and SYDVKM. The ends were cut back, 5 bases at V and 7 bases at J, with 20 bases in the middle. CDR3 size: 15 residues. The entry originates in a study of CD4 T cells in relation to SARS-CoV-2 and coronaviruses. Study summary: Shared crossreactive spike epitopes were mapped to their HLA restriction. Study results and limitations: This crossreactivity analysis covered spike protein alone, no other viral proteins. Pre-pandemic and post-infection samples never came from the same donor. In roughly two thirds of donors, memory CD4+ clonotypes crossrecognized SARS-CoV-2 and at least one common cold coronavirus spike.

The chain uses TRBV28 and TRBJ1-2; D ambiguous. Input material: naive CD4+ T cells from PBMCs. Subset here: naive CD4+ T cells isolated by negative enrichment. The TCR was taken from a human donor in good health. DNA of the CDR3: TGTGCCAGCAGTCAGATCGGTTCGGGAATCGGTGGCTACACCTTC. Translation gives CASSQIGSGIGGYTF.